The source of this T cell receptor (beta chain) is a study of PD-1 blockade in classical Hodgkin lymphoma. The CDR3 covers 17 residues. CDR1 and CDR2 (germline): ENHRY, SYGVKD. Deletions cut 0 bases from V and 0 bases from J, with 12 bases between. Brentuximab vedotin exposure varied among the patients, all of whom had relapsed after autologous stem cell transplantation. General study points: Initiation of nivolumab under 1 year after ASCT led to exclusion of patients. A reduction in baseline TCR diversity was reportedly seen in newly diagnosed patients relative to healthy donors.

Concerning this clone: The antigen is unknown.

Clones were sequenced by immunoSEQ multiplex PCR, and TCRdb holds only the in-frame ones, with some missing. This table has about 21,000 clones, over 65% appearing once. V is TRBV10-3 and J is TRBJ1-5; D not resolved. This clonotype originated in a human donor with classical Hodgkin lymphoma. The starting material was peripheral blood mononuclear cells (PBMCs), obtained at baseline. The CDR3 nucleotides read TGTGCCATCAGTGAGTCGGGCAGCCCATATAGCAATCAGCCCCAGCATTTT. It yields the protein CAISESGSPYSNQPQHF.